A single sample is the source of the 9 T cell receptor beta chains below, sequenced in a study of T cell responses to AZD1222 COVID-19 vaccine. The repertoire was sequenced with immunoSEQ multiplex PCR; TCRdb's copy has only in-frame clones and lacks some. The data contain roughly 100,000 clones, around nine tenths of them singletons. Sequences were derived from peripheral blood, sampled 28 days after the second AZD1222 dose. The source of these receptors is an adult who received the AZD1222 COVID-19 vaccine.

Only one count was recorded for this clone. The V call is TRBV13, the J call TRBJ2-1, with 7 bases aligning to TRBD1. V was pared by 3 bases and J by 0 bases, with 2 bases of the junction left unmatched. CDR3 length: 15 amino acids. Germline-derived CDR1 and CDR2 are PRHDT and FYEKMQ (reference sequence). This CDR3 reads CASSFRDSSYNEQFF. The CDR3 DNA reads as TGTGCCAGCAGCTTCCGGGACAGCTCCTACAATGAGCAGTTCTTC.

The V gene is TRBV7-2, the J gene TRBJ2-7; no firm D call. The V and J ends lost 5 bases and 6 bases respectively, with 17 bases between them. There are 14 residues in the CDR3. Germline CDR1 is SGHTA and CDR2 is FQGNSA. The CDR3 protein is CASSPLPSPGEQYF. DNA of the CDR3: TGTGCCAGCAGCCCGTTACCAAGCCCGGGCGAGCAGTACTTC. The full variable domain, completed using reference TRBV7-2 and TRBJ2-7, is GAGVSQSPSNKVTEKGKDVELRCDPISGHTALYWYRQSLGQGLEFLIYFQGNSAPDKSGLPSDRFSAERTGGSVSTLTIQRTQQEDSAVYLCASSPLPSPGEQYFGPGTRLTVT.

This clone occurred once. This chain connects TRBV7-3 to TRBJ2-3; TRBD2 agrees at 8 bases. The CDR3 has 13 amino acids. J was trimmed by 2 bases and V by 6 bases; bases with no gene match: 1. CDR1 SGHTA and CDR2 FQGTGA come from the germline V gene. The CDR3 DNA is TGTGCCAGCAGACTAGCGGTCACAGATACGCAGTATTTT. Protein sequence: CASRLAVTDTQYF.

J is TRBJ1-4 and V is TRBV18; weak D call: TRBD1 (5 bases). The CDR3 consists of 17 residues. Germline V gives CDR1 KGHSH, CDR2 LQKENI. V gave up 3 bases and J gave up 5 bases, with 19 bases separating them. In nucleotides, the CDR3 is TGTGCCAGCTCACCGACTTTCAGTGGGGCCCAGAATGAAAAACTGTTTTTT. It specifies CASSPTFSGAQNEKLFF.

J is TRBJ1-5 and V is TRBV6-2 or TRBV6-3; tentative D call: TRBD1 (5 bases). V was clipped by 5 bases and J by 6 bases, with 14 bases between them. The CDR3 contains 14 residues. In germline, CDR1 is MNHEY, CDR2 SVGEGT. The CDR3 reads CASSLLQGSQPQHF. The CDR3 DNA reads TGTGCCAGCAGTCTCCTCCAGGGTTCTCAGCCCCAGCATTTT.

In DNA, the CDR3 is TGTGCCAGTAGTATTGAAGGGAAAAACTCTGGAAACACCATATATTTT. Translation gives CASSIEGKNSGNTIYF. The rearrangement joins TRBV19 to TRBJ1-3; D ambiguous. The V gene's germline CDR1 is LNHDA and CDR2 SQIVND (reference sequence). This CDR3 is built from 16 residues. Trimming left V 3 bases short and J 0 bases short, with 12 bases between.

V usage is TRBV2 and J usage is TRBJ2-1, with D perhaps assigned TRBD1 or TRBD2 (6 bases each). CDR1 and CDR2 (germline): SNHLY, FYNNEI. The CDR3 is 14 amino acids. V lost 7 bases to trimming and J lost 1 base, with 11 bases between them. The CDR3 DNA reads TGTGCCAGCAATCGAGGGGGGTCCTACAATGAGCAGTTCTTC. Translating it yields CASNRGGSYNEQFF. Looking up the rest from reference TRBV2 and TRBJ2-1 gives the full variable domain: EPEVTQTPSHQVTQMGQEVILRCVPISNHLYFYWYRQILGQKVEFLVSFYNNEISEKSEIFDDQFSVERPDGSNFTLKIRSTKLEDSAMYFCASNRGGSYNEQFFGPGTRLTVL.

The chain employs TRBV28 and TRBJ1-5; D is uncertain. Germline CDR1 is MDHEN and CDR2 is SYDVKM. Trimming shortened V by 4 bases and J by 4 bases, and 8 bases separated the two germline ends. The CDR3 is made up of 13 amino acids. The CDR3 sequence: CASSSLINQPQHF. Here the CDR3 DNA reads TGTGCCAGCAGTTCGCTGATTAATCAGCCCCAGCATTTT.

This clone was counted only a few times. The rearrangement uses TRBV10-3 and TRBJ1-5; no clear D gene. Germline V gives CDR1 ENHRY, CDR2 SYGVKD. The CDR3 has 14 residues. V was pared by 7 bases and J by 1 base, with 11 bases between. The CDR3 is CAIKAGQSNQPQHF. The CDR3 DNA sequence: TGTGCCATCAAGGCTGGGCAGAGCAATCAGCCCCAGCATTTT.